This entry lists 23 T cell receptor beta chains sequenced from one sample in a study of identical twins. Using its own MiXCR run on the 5' RACE reads, TCRdb lists one record per CDR3 protein. This sample yields around 340,000 distinct CDR3 sequences, of which 10% to 15% are seen a single time; 7.2% belongs to the top ten. This sample was shared with a second study, whose subject was yellow fever vaccine responses in identical twins.

Sequencing was performed on CD8+ T cells sorted from blood. The source of these receptors is a woman between 18 and 29 years old in good health.

This clonotype has just a few counts. V is TRBV19 and J is TRBJ2-1, with no clear D. V lost 2 bases and J lost 7, with 9 bases in between. The CDR3 extends over 13 amino acids. Looked up from germline, CDR1 is LNHDA and CDR2 is SQIVND (reference sequence). The CDR3 is CASSIISRNEQFF. CDR3 coding DNA: TGTGCCAGTAGTATAATATCTCGGAATGAGCAGTTCTTC.

This clonotype has just a few counts. This chain connects TRBV19 to TRBJ2-2; D remains ambiguous. The V gene's germline CDR1 is LNHDA and CDR2 SQIVND (reference sequence). The CDR3 length is 13 residues. V was trimmed by 4 bases and J by 3 bases, leaving 6 bases between them. This CDR3 is CASSTPDTGELFF. The CDR3 DNA is TGTGCCAGTAGTACTCCAGACACCGGGGAGCTGTTTTTT.

This clonotype has only a few counts. V gene TRBV12-3 or TRBV12-4 combines with J gene TRBJ2-1; D ambiguous. CDR3 size: 15 residues. V lost 3 bases and J 2 bases, leaving 11 bases between the germline ends. The CDR3 reads CASSFGPPAYNEQFF. DNA of the CDR3: TGTGCCAGCAGTTTTGGGCCTCCTGCCTACAATGAGCAGTTCTTC.

The chain links TRBV7-8 to TRBJ2-6; the match to TRBD1 covers 9 bases. Germline trimming cut 3 bases from V and 2 bases from J; bases unmatched to any gene: 8. Looked up from germline, CDR1 is SGHVS and CDR2 is FQNEAQ. The CDR3 is 18 residues long. The CDR3 DNA sequence: TGTGCCAGCAGCTTGGACAGGGGTCGTCCCCCTGGGGCCAACGTCCTGACTTTC. It codes for CASSLDRGRPPGANVLTF.

This rearrangement joins TRBV7-9 to TRBJ2-7; tentatively, D is TRBD2 (7 bases). The germline CDR1 and CDR2 sequences are SEHNR and FQNEAQ (reference sequence). V was trimmed by 1 base and J by 3 bases, leaving 13 bases between them. CDR3 length: 15 amino acids. CDR3 sequence: CASSLGGGQFYEQYF. The CDR3 region has the DNA TGTGCCAGCAGCTTAGGGGGGGGGCAATTCTACGAGCAGTACTTC.

In its sample, this clonotype was seen a few times. The chain joins TRBV28 to TRBJ2-7; 7 nucleotides agree with TRBD2. The trim removed 4 bases at V and 3 bases at J, leaving 15 bases unmatched. The CDR3 consists of 17 residues. Germline V gives CDR1 MDHEN, CDR2 SYDVKM. The DNA of the CDR3 is TGTGCCAGCAGTTCACCCGCTACTAGCGTCGTGAGCTACGAGCAGTACTTC. This codes for CASSSPATSVVSYEQYF.

V is TRBV5-1 and J is TRBJ2-1; D tentatively reads TRBD1 or TRBD2 (6 bases each). The germline gives CDR1 SGHRS, CDR2 YFSETQ. V lost 0 bases, J lost 10 bases, and 20 bases lay in between. The CDR3 runs to 16 residues. The CDR3 DNA reads as TGCGCCAGCAGCTTGGTAAGGGGGGCGACCTTCTCGGAGCAGTTCTTC. Its protein is CASSLVRGATFSEQFF. Full variable domain (outside the CDR3, taken from reference TRBV5-1 and TRBJ2-1): KAGVTQTPRYLIKTRGQQVTLSCSPISGHRSVSWYQQTPGQGLQFLFEYFSETQRNKGNFPGRFSGRQFSNSRSEMNVSTLELGDSALYLCASSLVRGATFSEQFFGPGTRLTVL.

This clonotype has just a few counts. The gene calls are TRBV9 and TRBJ2-2; D is perhaps TRBD1 (6 bases). Germline V gene sequence: CDR1 SGDLS, CDR2 YYNGEE. The CDR3 runs 16 residues. Trimming shortened V by 4 bases and J by 5 bases, and 18 bases separated the two germline ends. The CDR3 nucleotides read TGTGCCAGCAGCCCCCCTGAGGCAGGGGCAACCGGGGAGCTGTTTTTT. Its translation is CASSPPEAGATGELFF.

This clonotype has a handful of counts. The chain uses TRBV11-2 and TRBJ2-7; D gene unclear. Trimming took off 5 bases at V and 7 bases at J, with 15 bases between the two ends. The germline gives CDR1 SGHAT, CDR2 FQNNGV. The CDR3 is 13 amino acids. CDR3 sequence (DNA): TGTGCCAGCAGCCCTCCCCTACTGTGGGAGCAGTACTTC. Amino acid sequence: CASSPPLLWEQYF.

CDR3 residues: CSAIGTSGGSYSYEQYV. The CDR3 DNA reads TGCAGTGCCATAGGGACTAGCGGGGGATCCTACTCCTACGAGCAGTACGTC. The rearrangement uses TRBV20-1 and TRBJ2-7; 14 bases line up with TRBD2. CDR3 length: 17 amino acids. Germline CDR1 and CDR2: DFQATT and SNEGSKA (reference sequence). V lost 6 bases to trimming and J lost 0 bases; unmatched junction nucleotides: 10.

This chain joins TRBV24-1 and TRBJ2-1, with 8 bases identical to TRBD2. The J segment lost 6 bases and the V segment lost 10 bases, leaving 13 bases of the junction unmatched. This CDR3 contains 15 residues. In germline, CDR1 is KGHDR, CDR2 SFDVKD. CDR3 sequence: CATGGAAGALNEQFF. The CDR3, as DNA: TGTGCCACGGGAGGAGCAGCGGGAGCCCTCAATGAGCAGTTCTTC.

The V gene is TRBV20-1, the J gene TRBJ2-7, with a weak D call TRBD1 (6 bases). The CDR3 contains 15 residues. Germline V gives CDR1 DFQATT, CDR2 SNEGSKA (reference sequence). Trimming pared 6 bases from V and 0 bases from J, leaving 18 bases between. CDR3 in amino acids: CSAINRDIGSYEQYV. For the CDR3, the DNA is TGCAGTGCAATTAACCGGGACATCGGCTCCTACGAGCAGTACGTC.

This clonotype was seen a handful of times. The chain joins TRBV6-1 to TRBJ1-5; D is unresolved. V dropped 3 bases and J dropped 2 bases, with 8 bases sitting between them. This CDR3 region has 14 residues. CDR1 is MNHNS, CDR2 SASEGT, per germline. The CDR3 bases are TGTGCCAGCAGTGAGGGAGATGGCAATCAGCCCCAGCATTTT. Translated, it gives CASSEGDGNQPQHF.

This clonotype was seen only a few times. This chain links TRBV10-2 with TRBJ2-2; D unclear. The V and J ends lost 2 bases and 2 bases respectively, with 6 bases between them. Germline values: CDR1 WSHSY, CDR2 SAAADI. The CDR3 extends over 14 amino acids. The CDR3 is CASSETDNTGELFF. As DNA, the CDR3 is TGCGCCAGCAGTGAGACTGATAACACCGGGGAGCTGTTTTTT.

This clonotype was seen more than once but under ten times. The chain combines TRBV4-1 with TRBJ2-1, with 9 bases identical to TRBD1. V shed 2 bases, J shed 10 bases, and the junction held 18 bases outside the gene matches. Germline CDR1 MGHRA, CDR2 YSYEKL. There are 18 residues in the CDR3. This CDR3 is CASSQPLLGTGPVREQFF. The DNA of the CDR3 is TGCGCCAGCAGCCAACCCCTCCTGGGGACAGGGCCCGTTAGAGAGCAGTTCTTC.

This clonotype was picked up a small number of times. This sequence joins TRBV15 and TRBJ2-7, with TRBD1 matching 9 bases. Germline CDR1 LNHNV, CDR2 YYDKDF (reference sequence). The ends lost 6 bases at V and 4 bases at J; junction bases unmatched: 10. There are 15 residues in the CDR3. Written as DNA, the CDR3 is TGTGCCACCAGTGTCTCCGGGGACAGGGTGTACGAGCAGTACTTC. It encodes CATSVSGDRVYEQYF.

This clonotype showed up just a few times. The conserved closing phenylalanine or tryptophan is absent in this CDR3, likely reflecting a read error. Because the CDR3's place on the DNA is in doubt, the DNA is left out and the CDR3 is given as listed by TCRdb. This rearrangement joins TRBV10-1 to TRBJ2-5. Germline V gene sequence: CDR1 WNHNN, CDR2 SYGVQD (reference sequence). Inclusive of both ends, the CDR3 amounts to 8 amino acids. The CDR3 reads CASSEGCV.

This clonotype was observed a few times. This sequence joins TRBV13 and TRBJ2-5; 15 nucleotides align to TRBD2. Germline lookup yields CDR1 PRHDT and CDR2 FYEKMQ (reference sequence). V shed 4 bases, J shed 2 bases, and the junction held 11 bases outside the gene matches. This CDR3 region has 19 residues. The CDR3 loop is CASSSTGTSGRLSQETQYF. The DNA for the CDR3 is TGTGCCAGCAGCTCAACGGGGACTAGCGGGAGGTTATCGCAAGAGACCCAGTACTTC.

In this sample, this clonotype turned up a few times. The chain has TRBV5-6 and TRBJ2-2, with D possibly TRBD2 on 5 matching bases. Germline CDR1 and CDR2: SGHDT and YYEEEE. Between the trimmed V and J ends, which lost 3 bases and 5 bases, there was a span of 8 bases. The length of the CDR3 is 13 residues. In DNA form, the CDR3 reads TGTGCCAGCAGCTGGACTTCAACCGGGGAGCTGTTTTTT. Its protein product is CASSWTSTGELFF.

This clonotype was counted only a few times. The V gene is TRBV28, the J gene TRBJ2-2; TRBD2 matches at 9 bases. CDR1 and CDR2 from the germline V gene are MDHEN and SYDVKM. The V segment lost 1 base and the J segment 1 base; nucleotides outside the gene matches: 7. The CDR3 is 18 amino acids. CDR3 sequence (DNA): TGTGCCAGCAGTTTATCCCCGACTAGCGGAGGGAACACCGGGGAGCTGTTTTTT. This codes for CASSLSPTSGGNTGELFF.

The chain recombines TRBV24-1 with TRBJ2-2, with D possibly being TRBD1 or TRBD2 (5 bases each). V lost 3 bases to trimming and J lost 5 bases, with 18 bases between them. Germline lookup yields CDR1 KGHDR and CDR2 SFDVKD. The CDR3 contains 17 residues. The CDR3 spells CATSDPNLMGRTGELFF. In DNA form, the CDR3 reads TGTGCCACCAGTGATCCCAACTTAATGGGACGGACCGGGGAGCTGTTTTTT.

The chain employs TRBV24-1 and TRBJ2-1, with 12 bases identical to TRBD2. CDR1 is KGHDR, CDR2 SFDVKD, per germline. Trimming cost V 5 bases and J 6 bases; bases outside gene matches: 22. This CDR3 contains 21 residues. The CDR3 nucleotides read TGTGCCACCAGTGCCCCAGGACTAGCGGGATCTCGGGGCACAGCTGGCAATGAGCAGTTCTTC. Translation: CATSAPGLAGSRGTAGNEQFF.

This clonotype was observed many times. The rearrangement joins TRBV28 to TRBJ2-1; 9 positions agree with TRBD2. Germline CDR1 is MDHEN and CDR2 is SYDVKM. CDR3 length equals 16 residues. The V gene end was trimmed by 2 bases and the J gene end by 5 bases; junction bases not matched to a gene: 7. The CDR3 reads CASSLSGGRVDNEQFF. The CDR3 DNA is TGTGCCAGCAGTTTAAGTGGCGGGAGGGTCGACAATGAGCAGTTCTTC.